This T cell receptor (beta chain) comes out of a study of blood T cell repertoires in COVID-19. Study background: COVID-19 samples collected from the United States, Italy and Spain covered acute and convalescent phases. T cells, B-cell-depleted T cells, or PBMCs provided the cDNA or gDNA that served as material.

In the original processing: Amplification of reference gene primers provided the estimated nucleated cell counts. TCRdb's table, derived via immunoSEQ multiplex PCR, lists solely in-frame clones and lacks some. V and J calls and clone size come straight from that table; D and trimming were deduced from the DNA. The sample yields about 58,000 clones, around 85% seen once. With 4 bases clipped from V and 0 bases from J, the junction kept 6 bases outside the gene matches. CDR3 size: 17 residues. Germline assignment: CDR1 SEHNR and CDR2 FQNEAQ (reference sequence). The sample comprised peripheral blood. This rearrangement joins TRBV7-9 to TRBJ1-6; 7 bases line up with TRBD1. The TCR comes from a man in his forties with active COVID-19. CDR3 DNA: TGTGCCAGCAGCTCACTACAGGGGAGCTCCTATAATTCACCCCTCCACTTT. Protein product: CASSSLQGSSYNSPLHF. The variable domain in full, completed from reference TRBV7-9 and TRBJ1-6, reads DTGVSQNPRHKITKRGQNVTFRCDPISEHNRLYWYRQTLGQGPEFLTYFQNEAQLEKSRLLSDRFSAERPKGSFSTLEIQRTEQGDSAMYLCASSSLQGSSYNSPLHFGNGTRLTVT.